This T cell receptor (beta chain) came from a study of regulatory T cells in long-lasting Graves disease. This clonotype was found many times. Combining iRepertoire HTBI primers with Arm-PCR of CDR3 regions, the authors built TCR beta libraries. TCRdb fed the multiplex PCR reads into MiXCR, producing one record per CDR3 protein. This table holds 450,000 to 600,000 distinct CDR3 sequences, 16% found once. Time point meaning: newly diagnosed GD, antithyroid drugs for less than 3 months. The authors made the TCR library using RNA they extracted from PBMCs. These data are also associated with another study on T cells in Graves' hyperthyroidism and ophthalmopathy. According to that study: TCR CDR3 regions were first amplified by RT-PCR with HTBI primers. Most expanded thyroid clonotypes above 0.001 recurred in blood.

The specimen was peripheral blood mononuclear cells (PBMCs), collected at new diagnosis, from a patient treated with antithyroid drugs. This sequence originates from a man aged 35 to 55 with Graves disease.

The CDR3 reads CASSYNRGSTEAFF. In DNA form, the CDR3 reads TGTGCCAGCAGTTACAACAGGGGTTCCACTGAAGCTTTCTTT. V is TRBV6-5 and J is TRBJ1-1; 7 bases fit TRBD1. Germline assignment: CDR1 MNHEY and CDR2 SVGAGI. This CDR3 has 14 amino acids. The V and J ends lost 2 bases and 4 bases, in that order; junction bases with no gene match: 4.